The T cell receptor beta chain described here comes from a study of OX40 agonist ivuxolimab in advanced cancers. Looking at the study overall: Patients' therapy was ivuxolimab, an antibody that acts as an agonist of OX40 (CD134).

Assay used: immunoSEQ multiplex PCR; TCRdb lists only in-frame clones, some missing. The sample yields over 45,000 clones, around 80% seen once. As for this clone: The antigen is not known.

Study-level findings and limits: At doses 0.1 to 3.0 mg/kg, CD4+ and CD8+ clones expanded.

The germline CDR1 and CDR2 sequences are SGDLS and YYNGEE. The CDR3 totals 15 residues. The V segment lost 0 bases and the J segment 7 bases; nucleotides outside the gene matches: 5. The chain couples TRBV9 to TRBJ1-4, with TRBD1 matching over 8 bases. Specimen: CD4+ or CD8+ T cells sorted from blood, collected in a trial of the OX40 agonist ivuxolimab. The receptor's source is an adult with an advanced solid tumor such as melanoma, head and neck, liver or kidney cancer. The CDR3 nucleotides read TGTGCCAGCAGCGTAGCTCATACAGGGGGTGAAAAACTGTTTTTT. Its translation: CASSVAHTGGEKLFF.